Presented here are 23 T cell receptor beta chains from one specimen sequenced in a study of cytomegalovirus exposure and HLA in healthy donors. PCR amplification relied on 60 Vbeta primers (plus 13 Jbeta primers). Clones were read by immunoSEQ multiplex PCR, and TCRdb kept only the in-frame ones, dropping some. Among about 97,000 clones listed, over 60% were seen once. The material sequenced was PBMCs. The origin of the receptors is a male donor in good health and CMV-seropositive.

This clone appeared once. An end of the junction differs from the germline gene, which may be a read error. The chain has TRBV7-9 and TRBJ1-1; TRBD1 matches at 8 bases. There are 15 residues in the CDR3. Looked up from germline, CDR1 is SEHNR and CDR2 is FQNEAQ (reference sequence). The CDR3: CSSSFGQGSNTEAFF. The CDR3 nucleotides are TGTTCCAGCAGTTTCGGACAGGGATCTAACACTGAAGCTTTCTTT.

In this sample, this clone is medium-sized. The chain uses TRBV7-2 and TRBJ1-1; D uncertain. V dropped 3 bases and J dropped 5 bases, with 13 bases sitting between them. CDR1 SGHTA and CDR2 FQGNSA come from the germline V gene. CDR3 length: 14 residues. The CDR3 DNA sequence: TGTGCCAGCAGCTTCTCGACGGGTCAGACTGAAGCTTTCTTT. It codes for CASSFSTGQTEAFF. The whole variable domain, remainder taken from reference TRBV7-2 and TRBJ1-1, is GAGVSQSPSNKVTEKGKDVELRCDPISGHTALYWYRQSLGQGLEFLIYFQGNSAPDKSGLPSDRFSAERTGGSVSTLTIQRTQQEDSAVYLCASSFSTGQTEAFFGQGTRLTVV.

This chain connects TRBV7-2 to TRBJ2-7; TRBD2 matches 8 bases. Germline CDR1 reads SGHTA; CDR2 reads FQGNSA. The CDR3 is 15 residues long. J gave up 4 bases and V 5 bases, and 10 bases lay outside the gene matches. The CDR3 DNA follows: TGTGCCAGCAGCGCGGGACTAGATTCCCCTTACGAGCAGTACTTC. Its protein is CASSAGLDSPYEQYF. Looking up the rest from reference TRBV7-2 and TRBJ2-7 gives the full variable domain: GAGVSQSPSNKVTEKGKDVELRCDPISGHTALYWYRQSLGQGLEFLIYFQGNSAPDKSGLPSDRFSAERTGGSVSTLTIQRTQQEDSAVYLCASSAGLDSPYEQYFGPGTRLTVT.

This clone has more than one count but fewer than ten. The chain is built from TRBV7-2 and TRBJ2-7, with 7 bases fitting TRBD2. V lost 1 base to trimming and J lost 4 bases; unmatched junction nucleotides: 7. CDR3 length: 15 residues. Germline V gene data show CDR1 as SGHTA and CDR2 as FQGNSA. CDR3 coding DNA: TGTGCCAGCAGCTTAGTTCGAGCGGGGAGTTACGAGCAGTACTTC. Protein sequence: CASSLVRAGSYEQYF.

V gene TRBV14 combines with J gene TRBJ2-1; 7 bases are a match to TRBD2. This CDR3 comprises 15 residues. CDR1 and CDR2 (germline): SGHDN, FVKESK. Trimming removed 2 bases from V and 2 bases from J; junction bases left unmatched: 3. CDR3 sequence (DNA): TGTGCCAGCAGCCAAATGGCGGGAGCCTACAATGAGCAGTTCTTC. Encoded protein: CASSQMAGAYNEQFF. The full variable domain, its missing parts supplied by reference TRBV14 and TRBJ2-1, is EAGVTQFPSHSVIEKGQTVTLRCDPISGHDNLYWYRRVMGKEIKFLLHFVKESKQDESGMPNNRFLAERTGGTYSTLKVQPAELEDSGVYFCASSQMAGAYNEQFFGPGTRLTVL.

The chain couples TRBV9 to TRBJ2-5, with 8 bases matching TRBD2. Germline V gives CDR1 SGDLS, CDR2 YYNGEE. This CDR3 comprises 15 residues. After removal of 7 bases from V and 4 bases from J, the junction contained 12 bases not matched to a gene. This CDR3 is CASPHGGGGGETQYF. Written as DNA, the CDR3 is TGTGCCAGCCCCCACGGGGGGGGAGGGGGAGAGACCCAGTACTTC.

The CDR3 reads CASSLPGTIQAQYF. The CDR3, as DNA: TGCGCCAGCAGCCTTCCCGGGACAATTCAGGCTCAGTACTTC. The genes are TRBV5-1 and TRBJ2-5; D possibly corresponds to TRBD1 (6 bases). Germline lookup yields CDR1 SGHRS and CDR2 YFSETQ. V lost 4 bases and J lost 11, with 21 bases in between. This CDR3 region has 14 residues.

The chain employs TRBV5-4 and TRBJ1-1, with 8 bases that match TRBD1. CDR1 is SGHNT, CDR2 YYREEE, per germline (reference sequence). V lost 4 bases and J lost 8; bases outside the gene matches: 7. This CDR3 comprises 13 residues. In DNA form, the CDR3 reads TGTGCCAGCAGCAGCCGGACAGGGCGGGAAGCTTTCTTT. Translation gives CASSSRTGREAFF. The full variable domain, rest sourced from reference TRBV5-4 and TRBJ1-1, is ETGVTQSPTHLIKTRGQQVTLRCSSQSGHNTVSWYQQALGQGPQFIFQYYREEENGRGNFPPRFSGLQFPNYSSELNVNALELDDSALYLCASSSRTGREAFFGQGTRLTVV.

V is TRBV5-4 and J is TRBJ2-2; 13 bases align to TRBD2. Germline V CDR1 and CDR2: SGHNT, YYREEE (reference sequence). The V gene end was trimmed by 4 bases and the J gene end by 4 bases; junction bases not matched to a gene: 4. This CDR3 has 16 residues. The CDR3, as DNA: TGTGCCAGCAGCCGCGGGACTAGCGGGACCACCGGGGAGCTGTTTTTT. Amino acids: CASSRGTSGTTGELFF.

This clone has only a few counts. The V and J genes are TRBV7-2 and TRBJ1-1, with D maybe TRBD1 (6 bases). The germline CDR1 and CDR2 sequences are SGHTA and FQGNSA. The CDR3 contains 13 residues. V lost 5 bases and J 4 bases, leaving 11 bases between the germline ends. This chain's CDR3 is CASSQGTTTEAFF. The CDR3 DNA is TGTGCCAGCAGCCAAGGGACAACCACTGAAGCTTTCTTT.

This chain links TRBV5-6 with TRBJ2-7, with 7 bases aligning to TRBD1. This CDR3 has 14 amino acids. V trimming: 4 bases; J trimming: 3 bases; junction bases outside the gene matches: 7. Germline assignment: CDR1 SGHDT and CDR2 YYEEEE. The CDR3: CASSRTGALYEQYF. Written as DNA, the CDR3 is TGTGCCAGCAGCCGCACAGGGGCCCTCTACGAGCAGTACTTC. The entire variable domain, with the rest obtained from reference TRBV5-6 and TRBJ2-7, is as follows: DAGVTQSPTHLIKTRGQQVTLRCSPKSGHDTVSWYQQALGQGPQFIFQYYEEEERQRGNFPDRFSGHQFPNYSSELNVNALLLGDSALYLCASSRTGALYEQYFGPGTRLTVT.

The chain carries TRBV6-1 and TRBJ2-5, with 13 bases identical to TRBD2. The CDR3 runs to 15 residues. CDR1 and CDR2 from the germline V gene are MNHNS and SASEGT. V gave up 6 bases and J gave up 3 bases; unmatched junction bases: 4. The CDR3 loop is CASRGGTSGKETQYF. DNA of the CDR3: TGTGCCAGCAGGGGGGGGACTAGCGGGAAAGAGACCCAGTACTTC.

Only a few counts were recorded for this clone. The chain has TRBV11-2 and TRBJ2-7; TRBD2 aligns across 7 bases. Germline V lookup: CDR1 SGHAT, CDR2 FQNNGV. This CDR3 is 15 amino acids long. The J segment lost 0 bases and the V segment lost 5 bases, leaving 7 bases of the junction unmatched. CDR3 sequence reads: CASSPRRERSYEQYF. CDR3 coding DNA: TGTGCCAGCAGCCCCCGGCGGGAGCGCTCCTACGAGCAGTACTTC.

This clone turned up a few times. The chain uses TRBV18 and TRBJ2-3; D is undetermined. CDR1 is KGHSH and CDR2 is LQKENI in the germline V gene. V lost 5 bases to trimming and J lost 6 bases, with 15 bases between them. The CDR3 extends over 14 amino acids. CDR3 residues: CASSALSPPDTQYF. The CDR3 DNA sequence: TGTGCCAGCTCAGCTTTGAGTCCCCCCGATACGCAGTATTTT.

On this clone itself: The junction does not match germline at one end; this may be a read error. This sequence joins TRBV11-2 and TRBJ2-7, with a possible D match to TRBD2 (6 bases). Per germline, CDR1 SGHAT and CDR2 FQNNGV. CDR3 size: 15 residues. The chain's CDR3 is CASSSGGLSSYGQYF. CDR3 sequence (DNA): TGTGCCAGCAGCAGTGGGGGACTTAGCTCCTACGGGCAGTACTTC.

The chain has TRBV7-3 and TRBJ2-2; 7 bases line up with TRBD1. The germline CDR1 and CDR2 sequences are SGHTA and FQGTGA. J lost 2 bases, V lost 4 bases, and 7 bases had no gene match. The CDR3 is 16 amino acids. The CDR3 protein is CASSSYRGLNTGELFF. CDR3 nucleotide sequence: TGTGCCAGCAGCTCTTACAGGGGTCTTAACACCGGGGAGCTGTTTTTT.

The chain uses TRBV7-6 and TRBJ1-2; TRBD1 agrees at 7 bases. Germline values: CDR1 SGHVS, CDR2 FNYEAQ. With V trimmed by 5 bases and J by 4 bases, 13 bases remained unmatched. This CDR3 region has 16 residues. The CDR3 DNA reads as TGTGCCAGCAGCCTATTTCTACCCGGGACAGCCTATGGCTACACCTTC. It specifies CASSLFLPGTAYGYTF.

This chain links TRBV6-5 with TRBJ2-7; 11 bases are shared with TRBD1. The CDR3 sequence is 14 residues long. CDR1 is MNHEY, CDR2 SVGAGI, per germline. V was clipped by 4 bases and J by 5 bases; unmatched bases: 4. CDR3 amino acids: CASSCRTGGNEQYF. DNA of the CDR3: TGTGCCAGCAGTTGTAGGACAGGGGGCAACGAGCAGTACTTC.

The chain employs TRBV7-2 and TRBJ2-7, with 8 positions matching TRBD1. The CDR3 extends over 13 amino acids. From germline, CDR1 is SGHTA and CDR2 FQGNSA. The ends lost 4 bases at V and 7 bases at J; junction bases unmatched: 6. CDR3 region: CASSSGTGYEQYF. As DNA, the CDR3 is TGTGCCAGCAGCTCAGGGACAGGTTATGAGCAGTACTTC.

CDR3 in amino acids: CASSLVGTSGTDTQYF. Here the CDR3 DNA reads TGTGCCAGCAGCTTAGTCGGGACTAGCGGGACTGATACGCAGTATTTT. The chain couples TRBV7-2 to TRBJ2-3; TRBD2 matches 13 bases. The germline V gene encodes CDR1 SGHTA and CDR2 FQGNSA. The CDR3 sequence is 16 residues long. After removal of 1 base from V and 6 bases from J, the junction contained 4 bases not matched to a gene.

This clone occurred many times. As DNA, the CDR3 is TGTGCCAGCAGCTGGGGGGGCACTGAAGCTTTCTTT. It translates to CASSWGGTEAFF. The genes are TRBV7-9 and TRBJ1-1; D perhaps matches TRBD1 (5 bases). V lost 4 bases to trimming and J lost 4 bases, with 7 bases between them. The CDR3 runs to 12 residues. Germline V lookup: CDR1 SEHNR, CDR2 FQNEAQ (reference sequence).

This chain connects TRBV11-2 to TRBJ2-5, with D possibly TRBD2 on 5 matching bases. Gene TRBJ2-7 matches the end of the DNA better, so the J call may be wrong. The germline V gene encodes CDR1 SGHAT and CDR2 FQNNGV. CDR3 size: 15 residues. The CDR3 nucleotides read TGTGCCAGCAGCTTAGTATTAGGTTTGGAGGTCGAGCAGTACTTC. Translation gives CASSLVLGLEVEQYF.

This chain uses TRBV9 with TRBJ1-1; D is undetermined. With 0 bases removed from V and 1 base from J, the gap between germline ends came to 10 bases. The germline CDR1 and CDR2 sequences are SGDLS and YYNGEE. The length of the CDR3 is 15 residues. The DNA of the CDR3 is TGTGCCAGCAGCGTAGGAGGTTTTAGGAACACTGAAGCTTTCTTT. As protein: CASSVGGFRNTEAFF.